Sequencing of this T cell receptor (beta chain) was carried out in a study of shared clonotypes between healthy human individuals. Overall study findings and caveats: Against clonotypes common to all four donors, non-shared ones had lower generation probabilities. The study found 4.5% to 5% of naive CD4 clonotypes shared across a handful of donors. Blood was the sole source, and tissue repertoires probably differ.

Germline V lookup: CDR1 SGHAT, CDR2 FQNNGV. V lost 3 bases and J 8 bases, leaving 17 bases between the germline ends. This CDR3 comprises 15 residues. As for this clone: The antigen is undetermined.

Selected positively for CCR7 and CD45RO-negative, naive CD8 cells excluded terminally differentiated effector memory CD45RA+ cells. For every subset, genomic DNA was evenly distributed across several immunoSEQ plates. TCRdb's copy holds only in-frame clones and misses some; the assay was immunoSEQ multiplex PCR. The repertoire includes some 800,000 clones, 80% to 95% of them detected once, and more than 20% sits in the top ten. The sequence derives from a man aged 25 to 45 in good health. This chain links TRBV11-2 with TRBJ2-1; tentatively, D is TRBD1 or TRBD2 (5 bases each). Specimen: naive CD8+ T cells sorted from blood. The DNA for the CDR3 is TGTGCCAGCAGCTTCCGGGACCGTCTCGTCGATGAGCAGTTCTTC. It translates to CASSFRDRLVDEQFF.